A selection of T cell receptor beta chains follows, all from one sample in a study of blood T cell repertoires in COVID-19. TCRdb keeps only in-frame clones here, not all; method: immunoSEQ multiplex PCR. The table lists tens of thousands of clones, 80% to 95% of them singletons. The source material was peripheral blood. Every receptor here comes from a woman in her 70s with active COVID-19. Each CDR3 is given with its conserved first and last residue. Fields, in order: J gene, D gene, V gene, CDR3 DNA, CDR3 protein. D genes are given only for firm matches.

TRBJ1-6 . TRBV9 TGTGCCAGCAGCGTAGCTACAGATTCACCCCTCCACTTT CASSVATDSPLHF
TRBJ1-6 . TRBV3-1/TRBV3-2 TGTGCCAGCAGCCAAGCTTGGAACAGACGAAATTCACCCCTCCACTTT CASSQAWNRRNSPLHF
TRBJ2-1 . TRBV15 TGTGCCACCCGACTTAGAGGTGGTTCCAATGAGCAGTTCTTC CATRLRGGSNEQFF
TRBJ1-1 TRBD1 TRBV24-1 TGTGCCACCACCGGCAGGGGGACGCTGAACACTGAAGCTTTCTTT CATTGRGTLNTEAFF
TRBJ2-3 . TRBV6-5 TGTGCCAGCAGTCTCGGGAGTGGATATACGCAGTATTTT CASSLGSGYTQYF
TRBJ2-4 . TRBV6-5 TGTGCCAGCAGTCACTCTTCCCGGGGGGCCAAAAACATTCAGTACTTC CASSHSSRGAKNIQYF
TRBJ2-7 . TRBV7-2 TGTGCCAGCACATCAGGTTCGAGCTCCTACGAGCAGTACTTC CASTSGSSSYEQYF
TRBJ2-3 . TRBV28 TGTGCCAGCAGTTTAGGCTTTCCAGATACGCAGTATTTT CASSLGFPDTQYF
TRBJ2-4 TRBD2 TRBV5-1 TGCGCCAGCAGCTTTACTAGCGGGAATTACATTCAGTACTTC CASSFTSGNYIQYF
TRBJ2-3 TRBD2 TRBV23-1 TGCGCCAGCAGTTGCCCCCGCGGACTAGCGGGACCCACAGATACGCAGTATTTT CASSCPRGLAGPTDTQYF